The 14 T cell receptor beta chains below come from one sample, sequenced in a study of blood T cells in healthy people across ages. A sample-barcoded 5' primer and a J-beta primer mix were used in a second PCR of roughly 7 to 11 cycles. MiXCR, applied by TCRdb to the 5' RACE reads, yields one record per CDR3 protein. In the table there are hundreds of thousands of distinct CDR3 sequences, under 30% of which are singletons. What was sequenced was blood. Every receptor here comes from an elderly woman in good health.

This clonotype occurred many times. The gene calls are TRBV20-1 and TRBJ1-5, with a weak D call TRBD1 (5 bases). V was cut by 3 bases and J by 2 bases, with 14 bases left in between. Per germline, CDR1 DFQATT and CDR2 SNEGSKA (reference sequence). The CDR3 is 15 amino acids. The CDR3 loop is CSASLSSTGNQPQHF. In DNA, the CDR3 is TGCAGTGCTAGTCTTTCGTCGACAGGCAATCAGCCCCAGCATTTT.

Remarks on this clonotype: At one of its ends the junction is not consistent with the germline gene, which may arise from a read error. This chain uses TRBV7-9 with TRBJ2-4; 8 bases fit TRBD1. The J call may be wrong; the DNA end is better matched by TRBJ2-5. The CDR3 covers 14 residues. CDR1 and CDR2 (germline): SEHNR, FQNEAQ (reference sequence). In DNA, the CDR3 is TGTGCCAGCAGCCCCACAGGGGGTCAAGGGACCCAGTACTTC. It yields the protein CASSPTGGQGTQYF.

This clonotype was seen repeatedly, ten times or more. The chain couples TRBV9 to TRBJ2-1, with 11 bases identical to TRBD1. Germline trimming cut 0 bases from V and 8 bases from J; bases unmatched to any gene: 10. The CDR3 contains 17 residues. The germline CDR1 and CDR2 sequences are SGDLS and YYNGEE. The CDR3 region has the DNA TGTGCCAGCAGCGTAGGTGGGACAGGGGGTGCCGGAGATGAGCAGTTCTTC. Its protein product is CASSVGGTGGAGDEQFF.

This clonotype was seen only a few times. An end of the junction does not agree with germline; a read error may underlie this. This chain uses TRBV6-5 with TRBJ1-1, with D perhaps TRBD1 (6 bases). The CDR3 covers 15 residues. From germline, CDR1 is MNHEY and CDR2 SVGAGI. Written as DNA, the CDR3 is TGTGCCAGCAGTTACCTCGGTGGGGGCGGCACTGAAGTTTTCTTT. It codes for CASSYLGGGGTEVFF.

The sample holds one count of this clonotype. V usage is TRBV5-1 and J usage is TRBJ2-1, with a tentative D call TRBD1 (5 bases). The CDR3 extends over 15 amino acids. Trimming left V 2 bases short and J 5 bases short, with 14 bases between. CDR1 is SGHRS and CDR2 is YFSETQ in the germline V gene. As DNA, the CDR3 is TGCGCCAGCAGCTTCACCAAGGGGCCTCACAATGAGCAGTTCTTC. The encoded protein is CASSFTKGPHNEQFF.

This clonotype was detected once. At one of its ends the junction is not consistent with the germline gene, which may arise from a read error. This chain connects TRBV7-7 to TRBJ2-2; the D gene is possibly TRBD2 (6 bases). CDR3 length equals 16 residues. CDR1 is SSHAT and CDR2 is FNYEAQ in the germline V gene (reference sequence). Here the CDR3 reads CASSPGRLVRTGELFF. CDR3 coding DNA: TGTGCTAGCAGCCCCGGGAGACTAGTGAGGACCGGGGAGCTGTTTTTT.

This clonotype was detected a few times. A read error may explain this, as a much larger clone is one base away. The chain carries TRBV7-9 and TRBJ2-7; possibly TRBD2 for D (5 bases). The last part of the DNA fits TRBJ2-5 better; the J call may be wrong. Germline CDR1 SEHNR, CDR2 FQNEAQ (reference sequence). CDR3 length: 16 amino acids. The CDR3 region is CASSAVGSGGRETQYF. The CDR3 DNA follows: TGTGCCAGCAGCGCCGTGGGGAGCGGCGGTAGAGAGACCCAGTACTTC.

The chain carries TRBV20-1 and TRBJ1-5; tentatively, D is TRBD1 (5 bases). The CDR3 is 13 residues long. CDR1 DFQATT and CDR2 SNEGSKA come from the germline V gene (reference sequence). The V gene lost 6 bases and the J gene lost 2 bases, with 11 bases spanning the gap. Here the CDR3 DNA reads TGCAGTGCCCGATGGGACGGCAATCAGCCCCAGCATTTT. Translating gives CSARWDGNQPQHF.

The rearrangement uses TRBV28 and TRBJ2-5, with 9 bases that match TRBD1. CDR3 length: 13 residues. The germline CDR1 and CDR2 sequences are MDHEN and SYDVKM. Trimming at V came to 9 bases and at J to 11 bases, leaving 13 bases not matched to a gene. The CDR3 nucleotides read TGTGCCAGACGACAGGGGGAATACAATGAGCAGTACTTC. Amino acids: CARRQGEYNEQYF.

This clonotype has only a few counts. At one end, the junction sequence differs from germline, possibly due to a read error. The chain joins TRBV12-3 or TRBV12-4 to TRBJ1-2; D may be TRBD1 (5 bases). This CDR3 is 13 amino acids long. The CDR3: CASSPGPLYDYTF. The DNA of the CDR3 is TGTGCCAGCAGCCCGGGACCGCTCTATGACTACACCTTC.

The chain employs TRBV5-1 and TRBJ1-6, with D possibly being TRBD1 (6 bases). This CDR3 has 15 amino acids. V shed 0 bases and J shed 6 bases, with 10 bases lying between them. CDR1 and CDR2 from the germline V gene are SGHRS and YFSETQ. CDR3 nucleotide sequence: TGCGCCAGCAGCTTGGCCGGGACACGTAATTCACCCCTCCACTTT. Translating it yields CASSLAGTRNSPLHF.

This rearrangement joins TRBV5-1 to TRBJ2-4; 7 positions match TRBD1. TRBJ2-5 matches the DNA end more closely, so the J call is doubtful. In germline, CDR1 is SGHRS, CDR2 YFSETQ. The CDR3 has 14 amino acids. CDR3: CASSSGQAKETQYF. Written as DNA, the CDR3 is TGCGCCAGCAGCTCTGGACAGGCGAAAGAGACCCAGTACTTC.

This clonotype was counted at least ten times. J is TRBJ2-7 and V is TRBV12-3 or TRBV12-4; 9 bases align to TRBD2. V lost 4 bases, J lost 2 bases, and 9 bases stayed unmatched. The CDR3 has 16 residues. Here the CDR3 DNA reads TGTGCCAGCAGTTCTTATTCGACTAGCGGAACCTACGAGCAGTACTTC. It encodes CASSSYSTSGTYEQYF.

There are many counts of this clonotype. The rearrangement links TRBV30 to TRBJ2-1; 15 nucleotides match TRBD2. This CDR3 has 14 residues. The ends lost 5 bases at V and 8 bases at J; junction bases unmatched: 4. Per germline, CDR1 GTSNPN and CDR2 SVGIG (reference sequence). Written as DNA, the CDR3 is TGTGCCTGGGGGACTAGCGGGGGGTACGATGAGCAGTTCTTC. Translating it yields CAWGTSGGYDEQFF. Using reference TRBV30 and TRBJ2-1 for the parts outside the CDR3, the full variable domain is SQTIHQWPATLVQPVGSPLSLECTVEGTSNPNLYWYRQAAGRGLQLLFYSVGIGQISSEVPQNLSASRPQDRQFILSSKKLLLSDSGFYLCAWGTSGGYDEQFFGPGTRLTVL.